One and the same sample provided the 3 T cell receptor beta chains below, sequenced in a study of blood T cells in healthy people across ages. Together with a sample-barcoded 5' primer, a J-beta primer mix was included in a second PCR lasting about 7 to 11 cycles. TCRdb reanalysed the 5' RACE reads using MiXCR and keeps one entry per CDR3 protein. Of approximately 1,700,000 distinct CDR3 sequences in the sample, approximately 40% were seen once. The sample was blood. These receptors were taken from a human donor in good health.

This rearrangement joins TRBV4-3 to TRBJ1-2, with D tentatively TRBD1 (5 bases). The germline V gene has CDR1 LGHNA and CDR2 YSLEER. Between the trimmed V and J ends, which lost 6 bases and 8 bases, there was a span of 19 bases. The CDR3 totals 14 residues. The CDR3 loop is CASSLSQVDVGYTF. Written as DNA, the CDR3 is TGCGCCAGCAGTCTCTCACAGGTGGACGTCGGCTACACCTTC.

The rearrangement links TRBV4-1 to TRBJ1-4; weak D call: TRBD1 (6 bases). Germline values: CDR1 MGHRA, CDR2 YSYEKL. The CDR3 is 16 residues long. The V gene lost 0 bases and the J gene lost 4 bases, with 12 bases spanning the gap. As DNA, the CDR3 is TGCGCCAGCAGCCAAGATGGGTTACAGGGTAATGAAAAACTGTTTTTT. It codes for CASSQDGLQGNEKLFF.

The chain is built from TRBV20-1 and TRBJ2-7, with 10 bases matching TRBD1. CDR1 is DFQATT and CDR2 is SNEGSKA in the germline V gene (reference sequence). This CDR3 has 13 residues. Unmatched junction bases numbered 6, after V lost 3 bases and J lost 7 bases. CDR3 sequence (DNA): TGCAGTGCTAGTGAGGGGACAGGGGTTGAGCAGTACTTC. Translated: CSASEGTGVEQYF.